These 4 T cell receptor beta chains came from one sample sequenced in a study of PD-1 blockade in classical Hodgkin lymphoma. Indicated time point: cycle 4 day 1 (C4D1), after 6 weeks of nivolumab. All trial patients relapsed after autologous stem cell transplantation. Researchers pulled CD8+ T cells out of thawed PBMCs using magnetic negative selection. Method: immunoSEQ multiplex PCR; TCRdb's copy keeps in-frame clones and lacks some. The sample lists around 4,000 clones; approximately 68% were seen once. This sample comprised CD8+ T cells from blood, obtained before the fourth cycle of nivolumab. The receptors originated from a human donor with classical Hodgkin lymphoma.

This clone turned up a few times. The chain is built from TRBV6-1 and TRBJ1-5, with D tentatively TRBD1 (6 bases). The CDR3 is 14 residues long. Germline CDR1 is MNHNS and CDR2 is SASEGT. Trimming pared 7 bases from V and 3 bases from J, leaving 13 bases between. For the CDR3, the DNA is TGTGCCAGCACCCAAGCAGGGGTCAATCAGCCCCAGCATTTT. Its protein product is CASTQAGVNQPQHF.

This chain uses TRBV6-5 with TRBJ2-5; TRBD2 might be the D (7 bases). V lost 0 bases, J lost 5 bases, and 10 bases lay in between. Germline CDR1 reads MNHEY; CDR2 reads SVGAGI. This CDR3 has 14 amino acids. The CDR3 DNA follows: TGTGCCAGCAGTTACTCGGGGGGGCGGGAGACCCAGTACTTC. It is translated as CASSYSGGRETQYF.

The CDR3 here is CAWTHAGYTGELFF. The CDR3 nucleotides read TGTGCCTGGACCCACGCGGGGTACACCGGGGAGCTGTTTTTT. The chain has TRBV30 and TRBJ2-2; tentatively, D is TRBD2 (6 bases). The germline V gene encodes CDR1 GTSNPN and CDR2 SVGIG (reference sequence). The V gene lost 4 bases and the J gene lost 3 bases, with 12 bases spanning the gap. CDR3 length: 14 residues.

The CDR3 is CASSYYERGGRETQYF. CDR3 in DNA: TGTGCCAGCAGTTACTACGAGCGGGGGGGCCGGGAGACCCAGTACTTC. The V gene is TRBV6-5, the J gene TRBJ2-5, with TRBD2 matching over 10 bases. The CDR3 covers 16 residues. Germline loops: CDR1 MNHEY, CDR2 SVGAGI. The trim removed 1 base at V and 5 bases at J, leaving 7 bases unmatched.